The clone carrying this TCR beta chain showed up just a few times. Antigen specificity is unknown. The CDR3 is 16 amino acids. Germline-derived CDR1 and CDR2 are LNHDA and SQIVND (reference sequence). V shed 2 bases, J shed 4 bases, and the junction held 7 bases outside the gene matches. The data originate from a study of identical twins. TCRdb re-called the 5' RACE reads with MiXCR, one entry per CDR3 protein. This sample has 270,000 or so distinct CDR3 sequences, with about 8.3% found just once. Whole-study results and caveats: Within cord blood, abundant beta clonotypes carried fewer insertions, but memory repertoires showed no such trend. Within monozygotic twins, out-of-frame TCR alpha sharing was underestimated by the models.

These records were also assigned to another study, of yellow fever vaccine responses in identical twins.

V usage is TRBV19 and J usage is TRBJ2-7; 11 bases map to TRBD1. The clonotype comes from a woman between 18 and 29 years old in good health. Sample: CD8+ T cells sorted from blood. The CDR3 region has the DNA TGTGCCAGTAGTATACTCCCGGACAGGGGGCTTTACGAGCAGTACTTC. It is translated as CASSILPDRGLYEQYF. The full variable domain, with the rest looked up from reference TRBV19 and TRBJ2-7, is DGGITQSPKYLFRKEGQNVTLSCEQNLNHDAMYWYRQDPGQGLRLIYYSQIVNDFQKGDIAEGYSVSREKKESFPLTVTSAQKNPTAFYLCASSILPDRGLYEQYFGPGTRLTVT.